This T cell receptor beta chain was recorded in a study of T cell repertoires in cytomegalovirus infection. Study overall: CMV epitopes, recently identified HLA-C-restricted and well-studied HLA-B-restricted, were used. Based on public TCR beta signatures, there were indications of CMV infection and of a matching HLA type. General observations from the study: HLA-C-restricted, CMV-specific TCR beta clonotypes were dominant ex vivo. Based on cumulative public TCR beta family frequency, carriers of CMV plus the relevant HLA were identified.

On this clonotype: Its antigen is still unknown.

V lost 7 bases, J lost 4 bases, and 9 bases stayed unmatched. CDR1 and CDR2 from the germline V gene are MNHEY and SVGEGT. The CDR3 has 16 residues. TCRdb fed the reads into MiXCR, producing one record per CDR3 protein. The sample holds fewer than 850,000 distinct CDR3 sequences; about 27% are singletons and the top ten take about an eighth. This material consisted of cultured CD8+ T cells from PBMCs, taken from culture after CMV antigen stimulation. This sequence originates from a human donor in good health (CMV status not recorded). Some clones in this sample may be carry-over from other donors' samples. The chain uses TRBV6-2 or TRBV6-3 and TRBJ2-1; TRBD2 aligns across 11 bases. Here the CDR3 reads CASISIAGGPYNEQFF. CDR3 nucleotides: TGTGCCAGCATCTCCATAGCGGGGGGGCCATACAATGAGCAGTTCTTC.